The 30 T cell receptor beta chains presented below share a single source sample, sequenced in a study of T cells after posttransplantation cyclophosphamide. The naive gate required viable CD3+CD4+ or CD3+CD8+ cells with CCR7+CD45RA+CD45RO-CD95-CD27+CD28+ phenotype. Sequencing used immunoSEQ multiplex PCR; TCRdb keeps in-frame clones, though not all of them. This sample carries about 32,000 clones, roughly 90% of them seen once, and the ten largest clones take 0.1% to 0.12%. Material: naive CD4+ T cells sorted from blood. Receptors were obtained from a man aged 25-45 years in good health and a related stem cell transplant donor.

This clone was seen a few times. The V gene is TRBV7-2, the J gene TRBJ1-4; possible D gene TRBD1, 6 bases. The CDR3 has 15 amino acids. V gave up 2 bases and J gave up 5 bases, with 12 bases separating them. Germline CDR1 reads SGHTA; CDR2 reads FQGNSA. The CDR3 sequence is CASSLWYRANEKLFF. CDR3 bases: TGTGCCAGCAGCTTATGGTACAGGGCCAATGAAAAACTGTTTTTT.

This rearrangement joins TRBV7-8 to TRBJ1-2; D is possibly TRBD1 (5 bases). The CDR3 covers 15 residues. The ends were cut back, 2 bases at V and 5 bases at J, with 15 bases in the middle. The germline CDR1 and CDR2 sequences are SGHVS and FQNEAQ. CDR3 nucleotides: TGTGCCAGCAGCTTAAGCCAGGGCTCAAATTATGGCTACACCTTC. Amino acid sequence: CASSLSQGSNYGYTF.

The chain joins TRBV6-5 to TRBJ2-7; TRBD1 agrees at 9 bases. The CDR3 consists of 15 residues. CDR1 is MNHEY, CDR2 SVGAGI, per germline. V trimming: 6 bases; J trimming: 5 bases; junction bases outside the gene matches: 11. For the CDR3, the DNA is TGTGCCAGCAGACGAAGGACAGGGGCGAAGAACGAGCAGTACTTC. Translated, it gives CASRRRTGAKNEQYF.

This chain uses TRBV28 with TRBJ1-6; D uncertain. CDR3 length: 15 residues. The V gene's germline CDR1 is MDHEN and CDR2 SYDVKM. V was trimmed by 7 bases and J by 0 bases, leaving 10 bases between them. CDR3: CASTQSVSYNSPLHF. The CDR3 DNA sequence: TGTGCCAGCACCCAATCGGTCTCCTATAATTCACCCCTCCACTTT.

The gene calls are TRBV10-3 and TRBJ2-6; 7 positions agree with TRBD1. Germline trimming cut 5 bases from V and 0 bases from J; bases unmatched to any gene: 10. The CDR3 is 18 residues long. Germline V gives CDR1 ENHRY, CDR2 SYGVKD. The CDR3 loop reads CAISFDRVSSSGANVLTF. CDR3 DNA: TGTGCCATCAGTTTTGACAGGGTCAGCTCCTCTGGGGCCAACGTCCTGACTTTC.

CDR3 protein: CASSIGSGDGSGNEQYF. The CDR3 region has the DNA TGTGCCAGTAGTATTGGGTCAGGGGATGGTAGCGGGAACGAGCAGTACTTC. The chain couples TRBV19 to TRBJ2-7; 8 bases map to TRBD2. V lost 3 bases and J lost 5; bases outside the gene matches: 15. CDR3 length: 17 residues. Germline CDR1 and CDR2: LNHDA and SQIVND (reference sequence).

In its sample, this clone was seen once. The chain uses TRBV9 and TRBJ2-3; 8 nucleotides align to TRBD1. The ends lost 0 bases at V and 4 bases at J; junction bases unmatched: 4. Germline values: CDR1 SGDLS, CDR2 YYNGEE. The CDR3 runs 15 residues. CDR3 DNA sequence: TGTGCCAGCAGCGTAGCACAGGGGGGACCAGATACGCAGTATTTT. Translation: CASSVAQGGPDTQYF.

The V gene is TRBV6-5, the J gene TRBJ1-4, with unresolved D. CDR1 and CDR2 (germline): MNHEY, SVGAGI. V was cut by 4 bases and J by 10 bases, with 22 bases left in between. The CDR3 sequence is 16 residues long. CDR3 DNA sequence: TGTGCCAGCAGTTTCGATACGGCCCCAACCCCGGGAAAACTGTTTTTT. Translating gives CASSFDTAPTPGKLFF.

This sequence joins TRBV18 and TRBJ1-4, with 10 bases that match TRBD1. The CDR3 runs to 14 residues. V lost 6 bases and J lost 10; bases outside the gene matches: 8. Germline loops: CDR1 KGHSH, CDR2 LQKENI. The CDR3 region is CASSETGGLGKLFF. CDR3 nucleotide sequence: TGTGCCAGCTCGGAGACAGGGGGCCTGGGAAAACTGTTTTTT.

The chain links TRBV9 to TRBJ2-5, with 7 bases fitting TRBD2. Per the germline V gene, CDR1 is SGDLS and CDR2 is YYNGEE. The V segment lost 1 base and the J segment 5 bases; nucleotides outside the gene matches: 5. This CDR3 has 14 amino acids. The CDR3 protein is CASSVSVGGETQYF. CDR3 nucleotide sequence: TGTGCCAGCAGCGTATCGGTGGGAGGGGAGACCCAGTACTTC.

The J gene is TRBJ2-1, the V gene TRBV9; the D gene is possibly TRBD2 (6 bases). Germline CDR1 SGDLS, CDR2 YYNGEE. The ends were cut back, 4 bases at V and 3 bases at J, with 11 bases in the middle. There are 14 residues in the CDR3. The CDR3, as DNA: TGTGCCAGCAGCCCAAGGGACTTCTACAATGAGCAGTTCTTC. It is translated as CASSPRDFYNEQFF.

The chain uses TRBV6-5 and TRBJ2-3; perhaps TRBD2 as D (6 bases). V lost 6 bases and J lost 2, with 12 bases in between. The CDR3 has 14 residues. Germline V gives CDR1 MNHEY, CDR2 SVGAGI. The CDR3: CASSPRGYTDTQYF. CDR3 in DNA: TGTGCCAGCAGCCCACGGGGGTACACAGATACGCAGTATTTT.

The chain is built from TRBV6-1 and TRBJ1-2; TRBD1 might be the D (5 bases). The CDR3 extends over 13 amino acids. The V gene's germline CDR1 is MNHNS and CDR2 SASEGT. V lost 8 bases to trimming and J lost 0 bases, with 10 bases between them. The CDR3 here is CASWGVANYGYTF. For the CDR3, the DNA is TGTGCCAGCTGGGGGGTGGCTAACTATGGCTACACCTTC.

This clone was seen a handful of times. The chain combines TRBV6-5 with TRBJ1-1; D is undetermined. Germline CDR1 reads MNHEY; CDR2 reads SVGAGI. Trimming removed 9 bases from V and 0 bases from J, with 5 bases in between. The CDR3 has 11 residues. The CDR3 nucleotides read TGTGCCAGAGAGATGAACACTGAAGCTTTCTTT. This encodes CAREMNTEAFF.

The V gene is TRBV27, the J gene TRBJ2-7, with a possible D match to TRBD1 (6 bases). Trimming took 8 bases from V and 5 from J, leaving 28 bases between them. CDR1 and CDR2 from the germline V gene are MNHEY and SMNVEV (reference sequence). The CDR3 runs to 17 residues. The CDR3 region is CASPDSPRNPSVHEQYF. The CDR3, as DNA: TGTGCCAGCCCGGACAGCCCTAGGAACCCATCTGTCCACGAGCAGTACTTC.

The CDR3 reads CASSLEGGPSYGYTF. In nucleotides, the CDR3 is TGCGCCAGCAGCTTGGAGGGGGGGCCTTCTTATGGCTACACCTTC. The chain recombines TRBV5-1 with TRBJ1-2; D might be TRBD1 (6 bases). Germline V gene sequence: CDR1 SGHRS, CDR2 YFSETQ. V was trimmed by 0 bases and J by 5 bases, leaving 14 bases between them. The CDR3 spans 15 residues.

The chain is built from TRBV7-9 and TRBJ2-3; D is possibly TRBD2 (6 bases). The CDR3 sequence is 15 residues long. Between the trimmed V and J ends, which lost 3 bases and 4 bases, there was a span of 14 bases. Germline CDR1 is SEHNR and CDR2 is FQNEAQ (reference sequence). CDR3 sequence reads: CASSLGRGDSDTQYF. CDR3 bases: TGTGCCAGCAGCTTGGGGCGGGGCGATTCAGATACGCAGTATTTT. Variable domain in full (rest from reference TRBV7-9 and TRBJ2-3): DTGVSQNPRHKITKRGQNVTFRCDPISEHNRLYWYRQTLGQGPEFLTYFQNEAQLEKSRLLSDRFSAERPKGSFSTLEIQRTEQGDSAMYLCASSLGRGDSDTQYFGPGTRLTVL.

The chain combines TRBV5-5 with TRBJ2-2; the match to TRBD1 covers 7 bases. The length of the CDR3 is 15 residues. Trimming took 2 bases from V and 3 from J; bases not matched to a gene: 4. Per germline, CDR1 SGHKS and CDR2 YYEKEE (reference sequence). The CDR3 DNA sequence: TGTGCCAGCAGCTTTCAAACAGGGGACACCGGGGAGCTGTTTTTT. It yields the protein CASSFQTGDTGELFF.

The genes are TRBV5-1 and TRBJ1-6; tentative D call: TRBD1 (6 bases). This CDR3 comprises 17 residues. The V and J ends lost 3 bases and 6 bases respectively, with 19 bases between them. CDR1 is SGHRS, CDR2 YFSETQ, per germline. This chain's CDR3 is CASSSFGAGDVNSPLHF. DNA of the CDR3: TGCGCCAGCAGCTCGTTCGGTGCAGGGGATGTTAATTCACCCCTCCACTTT.

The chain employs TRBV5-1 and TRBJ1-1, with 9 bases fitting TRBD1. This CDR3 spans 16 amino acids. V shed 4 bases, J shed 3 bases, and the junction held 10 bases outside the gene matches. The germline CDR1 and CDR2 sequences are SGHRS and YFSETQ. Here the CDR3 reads CASSPGTGLFYTEAFF. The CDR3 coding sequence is TGCGCCAGCAGCCCAGGGACAGGGCTATTTTACACTGAAGCTTTCTTT.

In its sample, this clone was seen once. This chain's CDR3 is CASSIRGQGPGELFF. The DNA for the CDR3 is TGTGCCAGTAGTATAAGGGGACAGGGACCCGGGGAGCTGTTTTTT. V and J are TRBV19 and TRBJ2-2; TRBD1 matches at 9 bases. After removal of 2 bases from V and 6 bases from J, the junction contained 4 bases not matched to a gene. The CDR3 consists of 15 residues. Per the germline V gene, CDR1 is LNHDA and CDR2 is SQIVND (reference sequence).

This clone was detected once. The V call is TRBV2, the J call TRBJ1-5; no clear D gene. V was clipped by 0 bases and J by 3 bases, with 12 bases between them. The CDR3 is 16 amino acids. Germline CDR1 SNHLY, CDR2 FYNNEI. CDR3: CASSEALQLNNQPQHF. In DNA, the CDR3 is TGTGCCAGCAGTGAAGCGCTTCAACTGAACAATCAGCCCCAGCATTTT.

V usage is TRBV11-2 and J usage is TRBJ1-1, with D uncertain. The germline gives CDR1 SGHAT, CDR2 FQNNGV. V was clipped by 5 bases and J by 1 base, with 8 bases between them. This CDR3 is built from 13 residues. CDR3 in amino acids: CASSLEPNTEAFF. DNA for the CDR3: TGTGCCAGCAGCCTGGAGCCGAACACTGAAGCTTTCTTT.

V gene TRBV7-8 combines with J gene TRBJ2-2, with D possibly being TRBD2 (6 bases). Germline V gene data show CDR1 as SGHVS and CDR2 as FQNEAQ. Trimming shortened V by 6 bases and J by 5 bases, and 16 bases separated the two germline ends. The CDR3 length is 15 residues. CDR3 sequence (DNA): TGTGCCAGCAGACGGCGGGAAGGGCCGACCGGGGAGCTGTTTTTT. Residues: CASRRREGPTGELFF.

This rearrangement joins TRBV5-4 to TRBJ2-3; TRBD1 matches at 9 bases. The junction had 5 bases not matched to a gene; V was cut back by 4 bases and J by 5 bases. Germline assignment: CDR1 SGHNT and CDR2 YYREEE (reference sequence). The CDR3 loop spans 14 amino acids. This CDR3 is CASSLGQGRDTQYF. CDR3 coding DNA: TGTGCCAGCAGCCTGGGACAGGGAAGAGATACGCAGTATTTT.

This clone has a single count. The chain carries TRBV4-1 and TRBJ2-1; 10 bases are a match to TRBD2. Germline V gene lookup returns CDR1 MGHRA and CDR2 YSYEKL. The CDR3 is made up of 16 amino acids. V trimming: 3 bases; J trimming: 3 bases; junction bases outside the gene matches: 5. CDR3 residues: CASSHPLAGSYNEQFF. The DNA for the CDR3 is TGCGCCAGCAGCCACCCACTAGCGGGGAGCTACAATGAGCAGTTCTTC.

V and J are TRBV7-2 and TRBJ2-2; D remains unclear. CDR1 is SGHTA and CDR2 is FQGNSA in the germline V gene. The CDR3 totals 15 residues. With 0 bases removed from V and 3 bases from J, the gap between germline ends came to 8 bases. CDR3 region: CASSLAGRDTGELFF. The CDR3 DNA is TGTGCCAGCAGCTTAGCGGGCAGAGACACCGGGGAGCTGTTTTTT.

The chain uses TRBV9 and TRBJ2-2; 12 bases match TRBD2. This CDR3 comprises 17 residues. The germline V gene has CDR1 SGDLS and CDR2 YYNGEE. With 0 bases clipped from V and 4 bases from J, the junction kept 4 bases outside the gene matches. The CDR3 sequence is CASSVELAGGLTGELFF. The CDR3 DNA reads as TGTGCCAGCAGCGTAGAACTAGCGGGGGGCCTCACCGGGGAGCTGTTTTTT. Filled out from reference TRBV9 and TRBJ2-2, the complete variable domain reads DSGVTQTPKHLITATGQRVTLRCSPRSGDLSVYWYQQSLDQGLQFLIQYYNGEERAKGNILERFSAQQFPDLHSELNLSSLELGDSALYFCASSVELAGGLTGELFFGEGSRLTVL.

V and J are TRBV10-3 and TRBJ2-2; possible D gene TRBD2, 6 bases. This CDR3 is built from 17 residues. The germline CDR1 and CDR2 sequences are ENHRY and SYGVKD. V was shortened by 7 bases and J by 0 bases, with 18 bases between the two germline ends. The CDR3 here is CAITPGLALPNTGELFF. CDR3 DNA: TGTGCCATCACCCCGGGACTGGCCCTTCCGAACACCGGGGAGCTGTTTTTT.

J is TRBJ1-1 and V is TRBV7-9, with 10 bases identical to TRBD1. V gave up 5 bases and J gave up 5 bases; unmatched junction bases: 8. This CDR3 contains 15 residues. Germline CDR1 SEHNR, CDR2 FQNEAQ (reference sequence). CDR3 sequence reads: CASSRGQGGRTEAFF. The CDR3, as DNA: TGTGCCAGCAGCCGCGGACAGGGGGGACGGACTGAAGCTTTCTTT.